Shown below are 5 T cell receptor beta chains from a single sample sequenced in a study of blood T cell repertoires in COVID-19. Here immunoSEQ multiplex PCR was the method, and the copy in TCRdb shows in-frame clones only, minus some. The sample has 300,000 to 400,000 clones; about 90% are singletons. Sequencing was carried out using PBMCs or T cells enriched from blood (not recorded which). Receptors originate from a woman aged 30 to 39 who had recovered from COVID-19.

The V gene is TRBV6-5, the J gene TRBJ2-5; 7 nucleotides agree with TRBD1. Trimming took 6 bases from V and 5 from J; bases not matched to a gene: 0. Germline V CDR1 and CDR2: MNHEY, SVGAGI. CDR3 length: 11 residues. CDR3 protein: CASRDRETQYF. The CDR3 DNA reads as TGTGCCAGCAGGGACAGGGAGACCCAGTACTTC.

This clone was seen at least ten times. The chain couples TRBV4-1 to TRBJ1-2, with D unclear. Deletions cut 1 base from V and 4 bases from J, with 16 bases between. The CDR3 consists of 16 residues. CDR1 is MGHRA, CDR2 YSYEKL, per germline. The CDR3 protein is CASSQVSQAFGYGYTF. The CDR3 coding sequence is TGCGCCAGCAGCCAAGTATCCCAGGCCTTCGGCTATGGCTACACCTTC.

The table lists this clone with a count of one. The chain joins TRBV7-9 to TRBJ2-5; D may be TRBD2 (7 bases). The CDR3 has 15 amino acids. V shed 5 bases and J shed 3 bases, with 16 bases lying between them. Germline-derived CDR1 and CDR2 are SEHNR and FQNEAQ (reference sequence). This CDR3 is CASSAGARNEETQYF. The CDR3 bases are TGTGCCAGCAGCGCGGGGGCTAGGAATGAAGAGACCCAGTACTTC.

The CDR3 DNA reads TGTGCCTGGAGTGTAAGTGGAAGGGCCCGGGGTCAGCCCCAGCATTTT. Its protein is CAWSVSGRARGQPQHF. The chain uses TRBV30 and TRBJ1-5, with D uncertain. This CDR3 contains 16 residues. The germline V and J ends were trimmed by 0 bases and 6 bases, with 18 bases remaining between them. Germline assignment: CDR1 GTSNPN and CDR2 SVGIG (reference sequence).

The rearrangement joins TRBV7-9 to TRBJ2-5, with D uncertain. Germline loops: CDR1 SEHNR, CDR2 FQNEAQ (reference sequence). Trimming removed 5 bases at V and 0 bases at J, with 7 bases between. The CDR3 covers 13 residues. The CDR3 region is CASSPTYQETQYF. CDR3 nucleotide sequence: TGTGCCAGCAGCCCAACTTACCAAGAGACCCAGTACTTC.